The clone carrying this TCR beta chain was counted ten times or more. Its target is unknown. Around 10 ml of fresh peripheral blood supplied the PBMCs. The CDR3 is 14 residues long. The V end lost 6 bases, the J end lost 5 bases, and 16 bases lay between the germline ends. Germline assignment: CDR1 MNHEY and CDR2 SVGAGI. RNA transcripts served as the template for amplifying TCR beta CDR3 regions. HTBI primers drove first-round RT-PCR of the TCR CDR3. Each CDR3 protein gets one entry after TCRdb re-called the multiplex PCR reads with MiXCR. Of hundreds of thousands of distinct CDR3 sequences in the sample, roughly 14% are singletons; the top ten hold 3.5% to 4.5%. The data originate from a study of T cells in Graves' hyperthyroidism and ophthalmopathy. Study-level results: A 13 V-J model separated ophthalmopathy from stable hyperthyroidism.

The chain carries TRBV6-5 and TRBJ1-2; D not certain. The TCR comes from a woman between 40 and 50 years old with Graves' ophthalmopathy. The source material was blood. The CDR3 region has the DNA TGTGCCAGCAGCACCGGACCGATTAAGTATGGCTACACCTTC. Its translation is CASSTGPIKYGYTF.